These 6 T cell receptor beta chains share one sample of origin, sequenced in a study of blood T cell repertoires in COVID-19. Assay: immunoSEQ multiplex PCR; the TCRdb copy retains only in-frame clones and omits some. Among a few hundred thousand clones listed, roughly four fifths were seen once. Source material: PBMCs or T cells enriched from blood (not recorded which). Receptor source: a woman aged 50 to 60 who had recovered from COVID-19.

The rearrangement uses TRBV18 and TRBJ1-6; 7 bases are shared with TRBD1. The V gene's germline CDR1 is KGHSH and CDR2 LQKENI. After removal of 2 bases from V and 7 bases from J, the junction contained 11 bases not matched to a gene. CDR3 size: 17 residues. CDR3 in DNA: TGTGCCAGCTCACCAAATTCGGGGCGAGGGGGCAATTCACCCCTCCACTTT. Its protein product is CASSPNSGRGGNSPLHF.

As regards this clone: The sample contains more than one DNA sequence encoding this CDR3. This chain joins TRBV5-1 and TRBJ2-7, with 8 nucleotides matching TRBD1. The ends lost 1 base at V and 1 base at J; junction bases unmatched: 4. This CDR3 is built from 15 residues. From germline, CDR1 is SGHRS and CDR2 YFSETQ. CDR3 sequence: CASSLSGGISYEQYF. Here the CDR3 DNA reads TGCGCCAGCAGCTTGTCAGGGGGCATTTCCTACGAGCAGTACTTC. The complete variable domain, with remaining parts taken from reference TRBV5-1 and TRBJ2-7, reads KAGVTQTPRYLIKTRGQQVTLSCSPISGHRSVSWYQQTPGQGLQFLFEYFSETQRNKGNFPGRFSGRQFSNSRSEMNVSTLELGDSALYLCASSLSGGISYEQYFGPGTRLTVT.

The rearrangement joins TRBV6-5 to TRBJ2-7; tentative D call: TRBD1 (5 bases). V was trimmed by 7 bases and J by 6 bases, leaving 19 bases between them. The CDR3 totals 14 residues. Per the germline V gene, CDR1 is MNHEY and CDR2 is SVGAGI. CDR3 amino acids: CASTRRGREGEQYF. The CDR3 DNA reads as TGTGCCAGCACCCGGAGAGGCAGGGAAGGCGAGCAGTACTTC.

The V gene is TRBV9, the J gene TRBJ2-1; D perhaps matches TRBD2 (5 bases). V lost 4 bases to trimming and J lost 8 bases, with 16 bases between them. The CDR3 spans 14 residues. Germline V gene lookup returns CDR1 SGDLS and CDR2 YYNGEE. CDR3: CASSSGPAAHEQFF. Written as DNA, the CDR3 is TGTGCCAGCAGCTCAGGACCAGCGGCCCATGAGCAGTTCTTC.

The CDR3 loop reads CASSIVGRNNQPQHF. For the CDR3, the DNA is TGTGCCAGTAGTATAGTGGGCAGAAATAATCAGCCCCAGCATTTT. The rearrangement links TRBV19 to TRBJ1-5; D gene uncertain. Trimming took off 1 base at V and 4 bases at J, with 11 bases between the two ends. CDR3 length: 15 residues. Germline CDR1 LNHDA, CDR2 SQIVND (reference sequence). Filled out from reference TRBV19 and TRBJ1-5, the complete variable domain reads DGGITQSPKYLFRKEGQNVTLSCEQNLNHDAMYWYRQDPGQGLRLIYYSQIVNDFQKGDIAEGYSVSREKKESFPLTVTSAQKNPTAFYLCASSIVGRNNQPQHFGDGTRLSIL.

The V gene is TRBV7-9, the J gene TRBJ2-7, with D possibly being TRBD1 (6 bases). V shed 5 bases and J shed 0 bases, with 14 bases lying between them. There are 15 residues in the CDR3. Per the germline V gene, CDR1 is SEHNR and CDR2 is FQNEAQ (reference sequence). CDR3 DNA: TGTGCCAGCAGCCCAAGACAGGTGATCTCCTACGAGCAGTACTTC. Protein product: CASSPRQVISYEQYF.